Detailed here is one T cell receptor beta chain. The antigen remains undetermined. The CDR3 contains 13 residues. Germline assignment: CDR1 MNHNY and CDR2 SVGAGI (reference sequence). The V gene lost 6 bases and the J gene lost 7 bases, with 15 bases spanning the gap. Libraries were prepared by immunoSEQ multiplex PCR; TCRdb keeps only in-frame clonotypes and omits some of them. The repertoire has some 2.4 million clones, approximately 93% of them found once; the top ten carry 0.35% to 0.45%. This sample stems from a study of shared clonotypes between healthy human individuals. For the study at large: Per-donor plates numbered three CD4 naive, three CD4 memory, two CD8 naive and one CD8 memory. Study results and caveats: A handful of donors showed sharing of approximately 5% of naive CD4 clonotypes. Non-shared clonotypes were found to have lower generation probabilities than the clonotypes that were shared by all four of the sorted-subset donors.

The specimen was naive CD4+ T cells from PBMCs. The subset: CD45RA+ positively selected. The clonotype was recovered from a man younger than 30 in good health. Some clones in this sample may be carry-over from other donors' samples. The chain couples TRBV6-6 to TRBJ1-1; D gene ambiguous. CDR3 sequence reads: CASSSVPEIEAFF. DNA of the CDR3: TGTGCCAGCAGCTCAGTCCCGGAGATTGAAGCTTTCTTT.